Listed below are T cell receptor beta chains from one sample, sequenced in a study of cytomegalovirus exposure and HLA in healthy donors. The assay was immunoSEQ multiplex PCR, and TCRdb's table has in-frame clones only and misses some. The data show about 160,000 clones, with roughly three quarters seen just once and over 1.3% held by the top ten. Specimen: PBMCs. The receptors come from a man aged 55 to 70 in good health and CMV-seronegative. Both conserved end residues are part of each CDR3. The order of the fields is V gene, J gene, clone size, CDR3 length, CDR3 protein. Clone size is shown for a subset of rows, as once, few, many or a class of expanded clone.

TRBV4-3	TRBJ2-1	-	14	CASSQGPAYNEQFF
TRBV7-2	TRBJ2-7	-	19	CASSQMGLAGVGSSYEQYF
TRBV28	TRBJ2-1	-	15	CASSGGGGSYNEQFF
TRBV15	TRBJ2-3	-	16	CATSRGVGLGTDTQYF
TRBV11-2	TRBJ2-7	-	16	CASSLTSGGLSYEQYF
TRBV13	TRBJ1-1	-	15	CASSLGAGTITEAFF
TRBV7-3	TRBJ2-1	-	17	CASSLMPGRGTYNEQFF
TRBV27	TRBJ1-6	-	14	CASSFWGQNSPLHF
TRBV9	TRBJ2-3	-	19	CASSERDRGRRADTDTQYF
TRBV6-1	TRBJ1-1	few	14	CASSQDRADTEAFF
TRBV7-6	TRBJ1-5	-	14	CASSLVADNQPQHF
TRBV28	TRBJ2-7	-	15	CASSLFAGGPLEQYF
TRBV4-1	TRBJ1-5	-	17	CASSPQTGGLSNQPQHF
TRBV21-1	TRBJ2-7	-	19	CASSTRDRVLAGGPREQYF
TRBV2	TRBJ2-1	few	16	CASSLRTSGGVNEQFF
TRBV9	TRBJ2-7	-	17	CASSAPVGRDDSYEQYF
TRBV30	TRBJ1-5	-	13	CAWRRQGNQPQHF
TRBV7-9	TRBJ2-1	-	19	CASSLAGTSGGTSYNEQFF
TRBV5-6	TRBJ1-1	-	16	CASSGKTGMLNTEAFF
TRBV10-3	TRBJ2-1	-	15	CAISDRSGGWSEQFF
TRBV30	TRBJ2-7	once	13	CAWTSGGSYEQYF
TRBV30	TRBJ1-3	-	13	CACFGSSGNTIYF
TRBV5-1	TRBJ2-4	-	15	CASSLAPGQKNIQYF
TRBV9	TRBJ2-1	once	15	CASTVGGSSYNEQFF
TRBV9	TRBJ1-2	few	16	CASSVGTGGDGYGYTF
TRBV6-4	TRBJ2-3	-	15	CASSAGDRDADTQYF
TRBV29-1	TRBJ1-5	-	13	CSVADRVNQPQHF
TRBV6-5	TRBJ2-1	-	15	CASSLAGALPREQFF
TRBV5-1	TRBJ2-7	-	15	CASSPTSGGAYEQYF
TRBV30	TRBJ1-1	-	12	CALGRGVPEAFF
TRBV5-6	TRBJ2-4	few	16	CASSSLSGLGKNIQYF
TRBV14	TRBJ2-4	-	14	CASSQFSGEDIQYF
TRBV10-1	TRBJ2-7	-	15	CASQVGQGSSYEQYF
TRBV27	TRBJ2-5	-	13	CASSWALGETQYF
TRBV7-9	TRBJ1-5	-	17	CASSKSQGRSGNQPQHF
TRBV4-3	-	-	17	CASSQGAGTSGRNEQYF
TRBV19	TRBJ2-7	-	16	CASSIDPRQEYYEQYF
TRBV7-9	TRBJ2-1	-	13	CSSTIGGLNEQFF
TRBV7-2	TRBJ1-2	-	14	CASSFSSGNYGYTF
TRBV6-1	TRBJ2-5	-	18	CASSEALAGGPYQETQYF
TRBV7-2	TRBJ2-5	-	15	CASSLDSGGLQTQYF
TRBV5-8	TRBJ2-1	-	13	CASSLSTFNEQFF
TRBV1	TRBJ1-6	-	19	CTSSQDGPGPGAYNSPLHF
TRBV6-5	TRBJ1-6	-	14	CASSLGGTNSPLHF
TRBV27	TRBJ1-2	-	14	CASSFSGALYGYTF
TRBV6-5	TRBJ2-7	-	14	CASTRGTGTYEQYF